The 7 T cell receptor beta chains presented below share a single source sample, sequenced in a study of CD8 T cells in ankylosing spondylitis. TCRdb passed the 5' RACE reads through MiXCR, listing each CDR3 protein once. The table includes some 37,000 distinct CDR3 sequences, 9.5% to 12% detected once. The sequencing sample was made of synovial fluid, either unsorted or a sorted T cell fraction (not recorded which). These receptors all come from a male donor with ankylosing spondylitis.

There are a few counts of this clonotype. CDR3 protein: CASSVGGGGPYEQYF. CDR3 coding DNA: TGTGCCAGCAGCGTCGGAGGGGGTGGACCCTACGAGCAGTACTTC. The chain couples TRBV9 to TRBJ2-7; possibly TRBD1 or TRBD2 for D (6 bases each). The ends were cut back, 2 bases at V and 2 bases at J, with 14 bases in the middle. CDR1 is SGDLS, CDR2 YYNGEE, per germline. This CDR3 spans 15 amino acids.

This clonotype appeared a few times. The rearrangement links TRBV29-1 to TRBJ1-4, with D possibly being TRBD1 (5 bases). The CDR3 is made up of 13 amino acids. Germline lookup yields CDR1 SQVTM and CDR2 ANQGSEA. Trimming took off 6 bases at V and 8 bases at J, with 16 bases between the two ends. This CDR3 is CSVEAGGKEKLFF. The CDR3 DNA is TGCAGCGTCGAGGCGGGGGGTAAGGAAAAACTGTTTTTT.

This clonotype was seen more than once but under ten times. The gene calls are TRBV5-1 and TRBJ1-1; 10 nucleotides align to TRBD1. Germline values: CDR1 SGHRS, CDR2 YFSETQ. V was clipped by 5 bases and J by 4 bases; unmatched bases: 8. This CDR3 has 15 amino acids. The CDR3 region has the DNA TGCGCCAGCAGAAGAGGACAGGGGGAGGGCACTGAAGCTTTCTTT. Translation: CASRRGQGEGTEAFF.

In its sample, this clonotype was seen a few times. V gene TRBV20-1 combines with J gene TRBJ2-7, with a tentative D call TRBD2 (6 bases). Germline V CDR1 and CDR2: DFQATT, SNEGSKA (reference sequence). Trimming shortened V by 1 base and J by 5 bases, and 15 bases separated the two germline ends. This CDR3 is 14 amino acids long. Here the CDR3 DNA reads TGCAGTGCTAGAGTTGGAGGGGAGTTCAACGAGCAGTACTTC. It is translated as CSARVGGEFNEQYF.

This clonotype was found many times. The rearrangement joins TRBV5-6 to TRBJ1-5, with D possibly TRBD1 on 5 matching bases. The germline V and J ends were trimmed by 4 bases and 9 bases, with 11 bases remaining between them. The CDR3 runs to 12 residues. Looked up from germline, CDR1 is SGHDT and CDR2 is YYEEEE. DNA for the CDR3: TGTGCCAGCAGCGGCGGGGGACGGCCCCAGCATTTT. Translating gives CASSGGGRPQHF.

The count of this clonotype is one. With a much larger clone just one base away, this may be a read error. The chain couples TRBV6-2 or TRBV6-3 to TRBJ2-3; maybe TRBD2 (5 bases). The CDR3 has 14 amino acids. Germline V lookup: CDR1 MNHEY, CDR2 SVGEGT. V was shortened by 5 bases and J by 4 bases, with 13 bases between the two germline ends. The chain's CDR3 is CASSRHSDSDTQYF. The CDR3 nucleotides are TGTGCCAGCAGTCGACATAGCGACTCAGATACGCAGTATTTT.

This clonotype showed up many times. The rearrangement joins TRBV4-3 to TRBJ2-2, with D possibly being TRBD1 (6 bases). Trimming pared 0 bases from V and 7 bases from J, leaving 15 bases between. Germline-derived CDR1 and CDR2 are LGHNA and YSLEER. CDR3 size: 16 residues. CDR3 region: CASSQEPLGHIGELFF. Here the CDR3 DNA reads TGCGCCAGCAGCCAAGAGCCCTTGGGACACATCGGGGAGCTGTTTTTT.